This TCR beta chain originates from a study of CD8+CD57+ T cells in acquired aplastic anemia. Looking at the study overall: Sorted CD4+ and CD8+ cells gave a mean 3.2 ug DNA, range 0.2 to 27.4 ug. Whole-study results and caveats: Patients and controls shared about 30 CD8+ CDR3 sequences, which appeared highly expressed in patients and within their immunodominant clones.

Patients picked for sequencing had shown CD8+CD57+ cell expansion detected by flow cytometry. Patients had undergone no therapy by the time their blood was sampled. Investigators profiled TCR beta VDJ and CDR3 from genomic DNA template. TCRdb re-called the reads through MiXCR, storing one row per CDR3 protein. The data contain about 160,000 distinct CDR3 sequences, about two thirds of them singletons. This clonotype was counted a single time. Its antigen remains unknown. The CDR3 has 15 amino acids. Germline loops: CDR1 LGHNT, CDR2 FRNRAP. Trimming pared 1 base from V and 5 bases from J, leaving 14 bases between.

The sequenced sample was sorted CD4+, CD8+, or CD8+CD57+ T cells (not recorded which) from PBMCs. The chain is built from TRBV12-5 and TRBJ2-5, with a possible D match to TRBD1 (6 bases). The sequence was obtained from a human donor with aplastic anemia. The CDR3 sequence: CASGLEDSTRETQYF. The CDR3 coding sequence is TGTGCTAGTGGTTTGGAGGACAGTACCCGGGAGACCCAGTACTTC.